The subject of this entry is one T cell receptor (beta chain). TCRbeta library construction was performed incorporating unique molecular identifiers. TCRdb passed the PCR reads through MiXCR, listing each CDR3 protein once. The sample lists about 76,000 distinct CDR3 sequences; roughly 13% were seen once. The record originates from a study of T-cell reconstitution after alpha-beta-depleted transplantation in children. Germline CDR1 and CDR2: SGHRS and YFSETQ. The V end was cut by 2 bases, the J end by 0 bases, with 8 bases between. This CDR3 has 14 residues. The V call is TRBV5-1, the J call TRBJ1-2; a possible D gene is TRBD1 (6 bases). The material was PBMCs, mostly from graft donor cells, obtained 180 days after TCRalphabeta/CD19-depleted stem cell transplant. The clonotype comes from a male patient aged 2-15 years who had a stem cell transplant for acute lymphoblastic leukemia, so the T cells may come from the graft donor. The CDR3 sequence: CASSFGQTNYGYTF. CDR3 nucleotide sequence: TGCGCCAGCAGCTTCGGACAGACTAACTATGGCTACACCTTC.